This passage covers 10 T cell receptor beta chains from one sample sequenced in a study of naive and memory T cell subsets. Both TRBC1 and TRBC2 were covered by a beta constant-region primer of two equimolar oligonucleotides. TCRdb used MiXCR to reprocess the UMI-ligation and nested PCR reads, holding one entry per CDR3 protein. This table has around 160,000 distinct CDR3 sequences, approximately 15% appearing once. Sequenced input: naive CD4+ T cells from blood. The receptors here all came from a human donor in good health.

This clonotype has just a few counts. The chain employs TRBV18 and TRBJ1-2; D gene ambiguous. CDR1 is KGHSH, CDR2 LQKENI, per germline. Trimming pared 0 bases from V and 4 bases from J, leaving 12 bases between. This CDR3 is built from 15 residues. The CDR3: CASSPPERSGYGYTF. The CDR3 DNA reads as TGTGCCAGCTCACCACCAGAGAGGAGCGGCTATGGCTACACCTTC.

The chain links TRBV14 to TRBJ1-6; no clear D. This CDR3 is 14 amino acids long. CDR1 and CDR2 (germline): SGHDN, FVKESK. Trimming left V 4 bases short and J 10 bases short, with 14 bases between. CDR3 DNA sequence: TGTGCCAGCAGCCGGACGGCCGCGGGATCACCCCTCCACTTT. This sequence encodes CASSRTAAGSPLHF.

This clonotype was seen a handful of times. The chain has TRBV7-2 and TRBJ2-1, with 9 bases matching TRBD2. The CDR3 totals 15 residues. With 3 bases clipped from V and 3 bases from J, the junction kept 3 bases outside the gene matches. Germline loops: CDR1 SGHTA, CDR2 FQGNSA. The DNA for the CDR3 is TGTGCCAGCAGCTTTAGCGGGAGTGGCTACAATGAGCAGTTCTTC. Translated, it gives CASSFSGSGYNEQFF.

The gene calls are TRBV7-9 and TRBJ2-1, with a tentative D call TRBD1 (6 bases). The V gene's germline CDR1 is SEHNR and CDR2 FQNEAQ (reference sequence). This CDR3 comprises 14 residues. Trimming cost V 1 base and J 5 bases, with 9 bases left between them. CDR3: CASSLGYRDNEQFF. The CDR3 DNA reads TGTGCCAGCAGCTTAGGGTACAGGGACAATGAGCAGTTCTTC.

V gene TRBV3-1 combines with J gene TRBJ2-5; 11 positions match TRBD2. The germline CDR1 and CDR2 sequences are LGHDT and YNNKEL (reference sequence). This CDR3 region has 15 residues. The V gene end was trimmed by 5 bases and the J gene end by 3 bases; junction bases not matched to a gene: 5. CDR3 DNA: TGTGCCAGCAGCTTACCGGGACTAGCGGAAGAGACCCAGTACTTC. Translating it yields CASSLPGLAEETQYF.

The V call is TRBV20-1, the J call TRBJ2-4; TRBD2 matches 9 bases. With 6 bases clipped from V and 7 bases from J, the junction kept 7 bases outside the gene matches. CDR1 is DFQATT, CDR2 SNEGSKA, per germline (reference sequence). This CDR3 region has 13 residues. CDR3 residues: CSAALAGGNIQYF. As DNA, the CDR3 is TGCAGTGCCGCACTAGCGGGCGGCAACATTCAGTACTTC.

The rearrangement joins TRBV20-1 to TRBJ2-7; D unclear. Germline V gene lookup returns CDR1 DFQATT and CDR2 SNEGSKA (reference sequence). Trimming removed 3 bases from V and 0 bases from J, with 12 bases in between. CDR3 size: 14 residues. The CDR3 sequence is CSASKGADSYEQYF. CDR3 sequence (DNA): TGCAGTGCTAGCAAGGGCGCGGACTCCTACGAGCAGTACTTC.

This clonotype was found a few times. The chain has TRBV7-3 and TRBJ2-1, with TRBD1 matching over 7 bases. J gave up 5 bases and V 1 base, and 2 bases lay outside the gene matches. From germline, CDR1 is SGHTA and CDR2 FQGTGA. This CDR3 comprises 14 residues. The CDR3 reads CASSLNRGDNEQFF. The CDR3 DNA follows: TGTGCCAGCAGCTTAAACAGGGGCGACAATGAGCAGTTCTTC.

The chain links TRBV5-4 to TRBJ2-7; 8 bases align to TRBD2. This CDR3 is built from 15 residues. Looked up from germline, CDR1 is SGHNT and CDR2 is YYREEE (reference sequence). After removal of 4 bases from V and 2 bases from J, the junction contained 8 bases not matched to a gene. CDR3 bases: TGTGCCAGCAGCCTGGGGACGGGACTAGCCTACGAGCAGTACTTC. It is translated as CASSLGTGLAYEQYF.

This clonotype was seen more than once but under ten times. The J gene is TRBJ1-2, the V gene TRBV27; TRBD1 matches 9 bases. The CDR3 spans 14 residues. Germline trimming cut 6 bases from V and 8 bases from J; bases unmatched to any gene: 10. Germline CDR1 MNHEY, CDR2 SMNVEV (reference sequence). The CDR3 DNA is TGTGCCAGCAGAAAACCAGGGACAGGGTCCGGCTACACCTTC. Its translation is CASRKPGTGSGYTF.